The present TCR beta chain was sequenced within a study of T cell responses to AZD1222 COVID-19 vaccine (dated by TCRdb to the early 2020s). Broadly, across the study: Because spike-specific TCR depth and breadth did not differ between the two schedules, AZD1222 recipients who got a second dose at roughly 4 weeks were pooled with those who got a second dose at roughly 12 weeks. A total of approximately 240 trial participants underwent TCR sequencing, of whom 200 to 220 received two doses of AZD1222 and about 25 received two doses of the MenACWY control vaccine. Trial participants were enrolled by age into subgroups of 18-55, 56-69 and 70-plus years, and 148, 28 and 57 TCR-sequenced participants, respectively, were included in these subgroups.

Results the study describes overall, beyond this receptor: Most participants were white British and females outnumbered males, and the authors suggested that clonal diversity may have been underestimated. Reportedly, almost half of the unique spike-specific TCRs recognized epitopes lying outside the regions that are mutated in the B.1.351 and B.1.1.7 variants. After two AZD1222 doses, both the breadth and the depth of spike-specific TCRs were significantly higher than at day 0 and than in MenACWY recipients. Only six AZD1222 recipients were SARS-CoV-2 seropositive at baseline, limiting conclusions about previously exposed vaccinees. Vaccine-associated CD4 TCRs spanned the whole spike protein, with dominant responses in regions 160-218 and 743-854. Because no samples from the day 14 peak response were available, repertoires could be characterized only after the peak T cell response. The 56-69-year group was small, and its depth increase did not reach significance, likely because of low power.

From the cysteine through the phenylalanine, the CDR3 covers 15 amino acids. The sequence is cut down to CDR3 DNA, 45 bases in frame from base 1. V ends up 3 bases short and J 7 bases short, with an unmatched junction base count of 6. Sequences ENHRY (CDR1) and SYGVKD (CDR2) are obtained from the germline V gene. Concerning this clone: The specificity of this receptor is unknown. Per-base quality was not reported, and no clone a single base away is much larger than it.

This specimen's time point label, per the study, means: baseline before first vaccination. The vaccinee samples were drawn from two UK trials, COV001 and COV002, one of which was a single-blind randomized controlled phase 2/3 trial testing AZD1222 (ChAdOx1 nCoV-19) in healthy adults. For TCRbeta chain sequencing, PBMC samples from trial participants were taken at day 0 and at day 28 after the second dose. The CDR3 regions of human TCRbeta chains were analyzed by immunosequencing. For the original study's pipeline: TCRs in the repertoires were compared against a reference library of SARS-CoV-2-specific TCRs that had been generated with the MIRA antigen-specificity platform. Breadth was defined as the fraction of unique TCRs that were SARS-CoV-2-associated. Depth was defined as the fraction of total T cells that were SARS-CoV-2-associated. Using the MIRA data, each spike-specific TCR was assigned both to the spike region to which the TCR was reactive and to a CD4 or CD8 class. Log10-transformed breadth and depth values were compared by one-way ANOVA with Sidak's multiple comparisons tests. TCRdb obtained this table from immuneACCESS and retained in-frame rearrangements with V and J assigned. These tables miss some clones; where compared with another copy, unresolved V genes account for less than half of the shortfall, and the remainder is unexplained. Clone size and V and J calls were adopted from that table, with D and trimming inferred from the DNA. This sample comprises 200,000 or so clones, 85% to 90% of them detected only once. Around 5.8% of the sample is taken by the ten largest.

This receptor chain uses TRBV10-3 and TRBJ1-5, and 10 junction bases match TRBD1. The sequence came from an adult in good health. The specimen was peripheral blood, collected on day 0 of AZD1222 vaccination. CDR3 reads: CAISDGGQGNQPQHF. The bases are TGTGCCATCAGTGATGGGGGACAGGGGAACCAGCCCCAGCATTTT.